These T cell receptor beta chains were read from a single sample in a study of blood T cell repertoires in COVID-19. The data were produced by immunoSEQ multiplex PCR, yet TCRdb's version contains in-frame clones alone and is incomplete. The sample shows some 200,000 clones, around 80% of them seen only once. Specimen: peripheral blood. These receptors were obtained from a woman in her seventies with acute or convalescent COVID-19. The conserved cysteine and the conserved F or W are not part of the CDR3 here. Clone size, where shown, is once, few, many, or a class for clones that have expanded.

V: TRBV6-2/TRBV6-3; J: TRBJ2-1; size: -; CDR3: ASSSIQGRGYNEQF
V: TRBV7-9; J: TRBJ2-7; size: -; CDR3: ASSSGTGEDQY
V: TRBV6-2/TRBV6-3; J: TRBJ2-3; size: -; CDR3: ASSYLQGRGTPSDTQY
V: TRBV7-2; J: TRBJ2-7; size: -; CDR3: ASSQTGLAGGPREQY
V: TRBV18; J: TRBJ2-7; size: once; CDR3: ASLKAGTGAAEQY
V: TRBV6-1; J: TRBJ1-5; size: -; CDR3: ASSEAPRVGQPQH
V: TRBV25-1; J: TRBJ1-2; size: few; CDR3: ASSEQELNYGYT
V: TRBV19; J: TRBJ2-5; size: -; CDR3: ASQSGTGGAETQY
V: TRBV30; J: TRBJ2-3; size: -; CDR3: AWNGGQSVGTQY
V: TRBV2; J: TRBJ2-3; size: few; CDR3: ASSESQRRTNTQY
V: TRBV3-1/TRBV3-2; J: TRBJ1-3; size: -; CDR3: ASSLGVLSGNTIY
V: TRBV5-3; J: TRBJ1-5; size: -; CDR3: ARSLFVLCVVWRQPQH
V: TRBV7-8; J: TRBJ2-1; size: -; CDR3: ASSELAGSSYNEQF
V: TRBV6-5; J: TRBJ2-7; size: -; CDR3: ASSYGWRAYEQY
V: TRBV30; J: TRBJ2-1; size: few; CDR3: AWRSGGASYNEQF
V: TRBV4-3; J: TRBJ2-1; size: -; CDR3: ASSQAPASVEQF
V: TRBV24-1; J: TRBJ2-5; size: few; CDR3: ATMRGAMETQY
V: TRBV15; J: TRBJ2-3; size: few; CDR3: ATSRDRGDTQY
V: TRBV25-1; J: TRBJ1-1; size: -; CDR3: ASSASGGRVEAF
V: TRBV6-6; J: TRBJ2-7; size: -; CDR3: ASRMTGDTAYEQY
V: TRBV7-9; J: TRBJ2-6; size: -; CDR3: ASSRQAGGWGTGANVLT
V: TRBV10-3; J: TRBJ1-2; size: -; CDR3: AISEYTGYGYT
V: TRBV7-9; J: TRBJ2-7; size: -; CDR3: ASSTQGGLEQY
V: TRBV30; J: TRBJ2-4; size: -; CDR3: AWSRRLAKNIQY
V: TRBV30; J: TRBJ2-5; size: -; CDR3: ASNLGGEETQY
V: TRBV6-5; J: TRBJ1-1; size: -; CDR3: ASSWGGYGTEAF
V: TRBV5-1; J: TRBJ1-5; size: few; CDR3: ASSTGGEQPQH
V: TRBV11-2; J: TRBJ2-1; size: -; CDR3: ASSRPNGEYNEQF
V: TRBV6-5; J: TRBJ2-3; size: -; CDR3: AYQEGGSTDTQY
V: TRBV2; J: TRBJ1-4; size: -; CDR3: ASSQQGIANEKLF
V: TRBV23-1; J: TRBJ2-7; size: -; CDR3: ASSLRVPPHYEQY
V: TRBV7-2; J: TRBJ2-1; size: -; CDR3: ASSRGGGFYNEQF
V: TRBV12-3/TRBV12-4; J: TRBJ2-5; size: -; CDR3: ASSFRAAETQY